This T cell receptor (beta chain) was sequenced for a study of blood T cell repertoires in COVID-19. Using immunoSEQ multiplex PCR, the repertoire was profiled, and TCRdb retains in-frame clones only, with some absent. Here the sample spans roughly 190,000 clones, over 75% being singletons. This CDR3 contains 13 residues. Per germline, CDR1 SGHDN and CDR2 FVKESK. Trimming shortened V by 4 bases and J by 2 bases, and 9 bases separated the two germline ends. The chain employs TRBV14 and TRBJ2-7, with D perhaps matching TRBD1 (6 bases). The sample taken for sequencing was peripheral blood. The clonotype comes from a woman aged 45-60 years with acute or convalescent COVID-19. CDR3 loop: CASSLWTAYEQYF. The CDR3 coding sequence is TGTGCCAGCAGCCTATGGACAGCCTACGAGCAGTACTTC.